This passage covers 9 T cell receptor beta chains from one sample sequenced in a study of blood T cells in healthy people across ages. Together with a sample-barcoded 5' primer, a J-beta primer mix was included in a second PCR lasting 7 to 11 cycles. TCRdb ran MiXCR on the 5' RACE reads and lists one entry per CDR3 protein. This sample has around 580,000 distinct CDR3 sequences, with roughly 48% found just once. Sample: blood. The receptors here all came from an older man in good health.

This clonotype showed up just a few times. The rearrangement links TRBV29-1 to TRBJ2-3; no firm D call. Per germline, CDR1 SQVTM and CDR2 ANQGSEA. There are 12 residues in the CDR3. V was pared by 6 bases and J by 1 base, with 8 bases between. CDR3 nucleotide sequence: TGCAGCGTGGTAGAAGGCACAGATACGCAGTATTTT. Its protein product is CSVVEGTDTQYF.

This clonotype was seen only a few times. This chain joins TRBV11-1 and TRBJ2-1; TRBD2 is a possible D gene (5 bases). Germline V lookup: CDR1 SGHAT, CDR2 FQDESV (reference sequence). CDR3 length: 16 residues. Deletions cut 5 bases from V and 8 bases from J, with 22 bases between. The DNA of the CDR3 is TGTGCCAGCAGCCCCCGCCCGGGATGGGTCCCCGATGAGCAGTTCTTC. Encoded protein: CASSPRPGWVPDEQFF.

The chain employs TRBV9 and TRBJ2-1, with 7 bases lining up with TRBD2. Trimming at V came to 7 bases and at J to 15 bases, leaving 13 bases not matched to a gene. The CDR3 is 12 amino acids. From germline, CDR1 is SGDLS and CDR2 YYNGEE. CDR3 in DNA: TGTGCCAGCTCCCGGTCTAGCGGCACCCCGTTCTTC. Translating gives CASSRSSGTPFF.

The V gene is TRBV21-1, the J gene TRBJ2-4; the listed D gene, TRBD1, was not tested against the DNA. The DNA matches TRBJ2-7 better at its end, which makes the J call doubtful. TRBV21-1 is flagged as a pseudogene. CDR3 size: 16 residues. The CDR3, as DNA: TGTGCCAGCAGCAAAGACTCTGCAGGGGGAGCCTACGAGCAGTACTTC. Amino acids: CASSKDSAGGAYEQYF.

This chain connects TRBV20-1 to TRBJ2-1; 14 nucleotides line up with TRBD2. The length of the CDR3 is 14 residues. The V segment lost 5 bases and the J segment 12 bases; nucleotides outside the gene matches: 9. CDR1 and CDR2 from the germline V gene are DFQATT and SNEGSKA (reference sequence). The CDR3 reads CSAGTGTSGRRQFF. The CDR3 region has the DNA TGCAGTGCTGGGACGGGGACTAGCGGGAGAAGGCAGTTCTTC.

The chain has TRBV10-3 and TRBJ2-3, with D perhaps matching TRBD2 (6 bases). The V gene's germline CDR1 is ENHRY and CDR2 SYGVKD. V was cut by 6 bases and J by 6 bases, with 19 bases left in between. This CDR3 contains 15 residues. The CDR3 nucleotides are TGTGCCATCAGGGGTCCCGGGGGTCCCACGGATACGCAGTATTTT. Encoded protein: CAIRGPGGPTDTQYF.

The CDR3 loop is CASSTPGTDTQYF. Here the CDR3 DNA reads TGTGCCAGCAGTACTCCCGGGACAGATACGCAGTATTTT. This rearrangement joins TRBV7-2 to TRBJ2-3; D is uncertain. Germline-derived CDR1 and CDR2 are SGHTA and FQGNSA. The CDR3 sequence is 13 residues long. V was trimmed by 6 bases and J by 3 bases, leaving 10 bases between them. Using reference TRBV7-2 and TRBJ2-3 for the parts outside the CDR3, the full variable domain is GAGVSQSPSNKVTEKGKDVELRCDPISGHTALYWYRQSLGQGLEFLIYFQGNSAPDKSGLPSDRFSAERTGGSVSTLTIQRTQQEDSAVYLCASSTPGTDTQYFGPGTRLTVL.

This clonotype was detected once. A much larger clone differs from this one at a single base, so this may be a read error. The rearrangement joins TRBV6-6 to TRBJ1-1; 7 bases fit TRBD1. V trimming: 5 bases; J trimming: 5 bases; junction bases outside the gene matches: 8. The CDR3 contains 14 residues. Germline assignment: CDR1 MNHNY and CDR2 SVGAGI (reference sequence). The DNA of the CDR3 is TGTGCCAGCAGTACCGACAGGGTTACAACTGAAGCTTTCTTT. Translation gives CASSTDRVTTEAFF.

Only a few counts were recorded for this clonotype. The chain recombines TRBV10-3 with TRBJ2-3; no reliable D call. CDR3 size: 12 residues. Trimming took 3 bases from V and 2 from J, leaving 3 bases between them. The germline V gene encodes CDR1 ENHRY and CDR2 SYGVKD. The CDR3 DNA sequence: TGTGCCATCAGTGATCACACAGATACGCAGTATTTT. Protein sequence: CAISDHTDTQYF.